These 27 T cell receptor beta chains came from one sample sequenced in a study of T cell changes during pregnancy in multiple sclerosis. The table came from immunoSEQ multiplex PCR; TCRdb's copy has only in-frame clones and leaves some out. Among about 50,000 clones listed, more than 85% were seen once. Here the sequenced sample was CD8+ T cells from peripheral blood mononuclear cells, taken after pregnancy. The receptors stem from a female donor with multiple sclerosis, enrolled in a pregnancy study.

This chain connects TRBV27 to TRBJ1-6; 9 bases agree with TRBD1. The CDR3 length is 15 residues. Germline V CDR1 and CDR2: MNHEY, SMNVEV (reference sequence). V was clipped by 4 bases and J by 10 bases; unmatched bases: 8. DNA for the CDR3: TGTGCCAGCAGTTCGAACAGGGGGCAAGCCTCACCCCTCCACTTT. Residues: CASSSNRGQASPLHF.

This CDR3 reads CASSSPGLQYF. The DNA of the CDR3 is TGTGCCAGCAGCTCCCCGGGTCTGCAGTACTTC. The chain has TRBV5-6 and TRBJ2-5; D remains unclear. CDR1 and CDR2 from the germline V gene are SGHDT and YYEEEE. V shed 3 bases and J shed 11 bases, with 11 bases lying between them. The CDR3 contains 11 residues.

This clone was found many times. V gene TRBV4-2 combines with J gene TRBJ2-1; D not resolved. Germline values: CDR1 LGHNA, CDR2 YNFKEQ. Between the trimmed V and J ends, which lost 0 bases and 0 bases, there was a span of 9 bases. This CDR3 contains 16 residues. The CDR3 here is CASSQDAASSYNEQFF. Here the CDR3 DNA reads TGTGCCAGCAGCCAAGATGCCGCGAGCTCCTACAATGAGCAGTTCTTC.

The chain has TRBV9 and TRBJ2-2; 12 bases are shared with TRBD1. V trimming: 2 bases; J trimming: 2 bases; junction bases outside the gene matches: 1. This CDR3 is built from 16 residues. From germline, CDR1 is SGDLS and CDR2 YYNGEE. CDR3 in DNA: TGTGCCAGCAGCGTGGGGACAGGGGGCAACACCGGGGAGCTGTTTTTT. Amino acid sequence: CASSVGTGGNTGELFF.

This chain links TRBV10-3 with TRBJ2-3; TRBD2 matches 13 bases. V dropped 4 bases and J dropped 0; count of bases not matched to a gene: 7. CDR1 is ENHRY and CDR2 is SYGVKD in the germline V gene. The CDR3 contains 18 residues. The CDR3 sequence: CAISGGLAGVISTDTQYF. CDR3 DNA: TGTGCCATCAGTGGCGGACTAGCGGGGGTTATTAGCACAGATACGCAGTATTTT.

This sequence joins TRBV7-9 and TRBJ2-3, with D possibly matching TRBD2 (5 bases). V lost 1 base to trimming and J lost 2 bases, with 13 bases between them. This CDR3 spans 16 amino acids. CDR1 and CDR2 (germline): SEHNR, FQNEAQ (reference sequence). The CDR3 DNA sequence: TGTGCCAGCAGCTTAGTATCTACGGGATCCACAGATACGCAGTATTTT. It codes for CASSLVSTGSTDTQYF. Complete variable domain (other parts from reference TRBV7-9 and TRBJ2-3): DTGVSQNPRHKITKRGQNVTFRCDPISEHNRLYWYRQTLGQGPEFLTYFQNEAQLEKSRLLSDRFSAERPKGSFSTLEIQRTEQGDSAMYLCASSLVSTGSTDTQYFGPGTRLTVL.

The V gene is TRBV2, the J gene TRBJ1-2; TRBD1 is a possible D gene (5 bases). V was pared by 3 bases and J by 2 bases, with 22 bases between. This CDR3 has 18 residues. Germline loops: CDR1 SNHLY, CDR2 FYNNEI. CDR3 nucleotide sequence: TGTGCCAGCAGTGAGGGGGGAGGAGAGCCTGAGGAGAACTATGGCTACACCTTC. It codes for CASSEGGGEPEENYGYTF. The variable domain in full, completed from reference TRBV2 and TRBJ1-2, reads EPEVTQTPSHQVTQMGQEVILRCVPISNHLYFYWYRQILGQKVEFLVSFYNNEISEKSEIFDDQFSVERPDGSNFTLKIRSTKLEDSAMYFCASSEGGGEPEENYGYTFGSGTRLTVV.

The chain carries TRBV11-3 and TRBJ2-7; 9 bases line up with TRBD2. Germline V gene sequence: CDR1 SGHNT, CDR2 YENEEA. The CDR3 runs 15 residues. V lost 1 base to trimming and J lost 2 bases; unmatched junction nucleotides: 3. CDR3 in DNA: TGTGCCAGCAGCTTAGCAGCGGGGGGCCCCTACGAGCAGTACTTC. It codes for CASSLAAGGPYEQYF.

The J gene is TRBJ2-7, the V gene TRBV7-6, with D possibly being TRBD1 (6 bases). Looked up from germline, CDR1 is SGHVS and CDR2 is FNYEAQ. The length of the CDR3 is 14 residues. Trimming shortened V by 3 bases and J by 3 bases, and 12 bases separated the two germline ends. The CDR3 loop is CASSLGTFHYEQYF. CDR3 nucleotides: TGTGCCAGCAGCTTGGGGACATTCCACTACGAGCAGTACTTC.

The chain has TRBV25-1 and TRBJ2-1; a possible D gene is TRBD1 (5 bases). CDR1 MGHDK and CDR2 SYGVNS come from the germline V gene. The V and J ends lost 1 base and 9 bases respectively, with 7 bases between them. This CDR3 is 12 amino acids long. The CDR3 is CASSEWGTEQFF. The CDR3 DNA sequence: TGTGCCAGCAGTGAATGGGGCACTGAGCAGTTCTTC.

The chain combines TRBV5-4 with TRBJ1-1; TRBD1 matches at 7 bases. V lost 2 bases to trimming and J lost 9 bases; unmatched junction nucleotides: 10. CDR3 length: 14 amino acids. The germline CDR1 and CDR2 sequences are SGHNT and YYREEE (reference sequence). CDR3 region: CASSFTGEHEKAFF. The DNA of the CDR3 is TGTGCCAGCAGCTTTACAGGGGAACACGAGAAAGCTTTCTTT.

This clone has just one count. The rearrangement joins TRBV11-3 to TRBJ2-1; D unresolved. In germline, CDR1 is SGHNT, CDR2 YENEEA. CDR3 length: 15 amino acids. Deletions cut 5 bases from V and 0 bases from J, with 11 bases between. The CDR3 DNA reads TGTGCCAGCAGCCGAGGATCTCGCTCCTACAATGAGCAGTTCTTC. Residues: CASSRGSRSYNEQFF.

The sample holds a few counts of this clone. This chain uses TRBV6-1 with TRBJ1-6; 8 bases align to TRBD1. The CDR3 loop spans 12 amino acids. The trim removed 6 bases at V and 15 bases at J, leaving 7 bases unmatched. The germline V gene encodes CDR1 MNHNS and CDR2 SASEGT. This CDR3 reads CASRDRESGLHF. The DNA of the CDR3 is TGTGCCAGCAGGGACAGGGAGAGCGGCCTCCACTTT.

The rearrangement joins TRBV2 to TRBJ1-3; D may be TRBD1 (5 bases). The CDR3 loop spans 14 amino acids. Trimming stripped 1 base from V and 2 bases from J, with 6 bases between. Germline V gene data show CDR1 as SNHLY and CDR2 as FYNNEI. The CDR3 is CASSEEGTGNTIYF. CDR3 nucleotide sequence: TGTGCCAGCAGTGAAGAGGGGACTGGAAACACCATATATTTT.

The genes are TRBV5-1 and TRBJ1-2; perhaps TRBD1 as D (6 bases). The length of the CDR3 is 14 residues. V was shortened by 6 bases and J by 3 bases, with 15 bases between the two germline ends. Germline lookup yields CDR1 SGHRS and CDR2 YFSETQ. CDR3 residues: CASTRRWGHYGYTF. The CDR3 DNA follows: TGCGCCAGCACCAGGCGGTGGGGGCACTATGGCTACACCTTC.

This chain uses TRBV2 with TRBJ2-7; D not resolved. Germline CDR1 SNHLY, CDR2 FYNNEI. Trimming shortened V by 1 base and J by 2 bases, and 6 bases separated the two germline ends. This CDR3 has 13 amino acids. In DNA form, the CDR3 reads TGTGCCAGCAGTGAAGGGGCGACCTACGAGCAGTACTTC. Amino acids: CASSEGATYEQYF.

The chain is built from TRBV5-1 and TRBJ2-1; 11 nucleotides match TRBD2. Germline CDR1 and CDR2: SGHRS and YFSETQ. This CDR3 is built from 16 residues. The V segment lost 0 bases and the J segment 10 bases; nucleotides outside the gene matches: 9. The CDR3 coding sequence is TGCGCCAGCAGCTTGGCTTCCGGGACTAGCGGAGAAGAGCAGTTCTTC. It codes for CASSLASGTSGEEQFF. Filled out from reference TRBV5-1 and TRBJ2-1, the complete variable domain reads KAGVTQTPRYLIKTRGQQVTLSCSPISGHRSVSWYQQTPGQGLQFLFEYFSETQRNKGNFPGRFSGRQFSNSRSEMNVSTLELGDSALYLCASSLASGTSGEEQFFGPGTRLTVL.

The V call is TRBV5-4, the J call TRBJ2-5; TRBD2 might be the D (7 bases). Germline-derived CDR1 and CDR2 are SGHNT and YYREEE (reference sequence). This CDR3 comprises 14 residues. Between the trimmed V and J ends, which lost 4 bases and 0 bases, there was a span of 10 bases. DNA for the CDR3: TGTGCCAGCAGCAGGGGGGGGTACCAAGAGACCCAGTACTTC. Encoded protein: CASSRGGYQETQYF. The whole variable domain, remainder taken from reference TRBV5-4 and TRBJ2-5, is ETGVTQSPTHLIKTRGQQVTLRCSSQSGHNTVSWYQQALGQGPQFIFQYYREEENGRGNFPPRFSGLQFPNYSSELNVNALELDDSALYLCASSRGGYQETQYFGPGTRLLVL.

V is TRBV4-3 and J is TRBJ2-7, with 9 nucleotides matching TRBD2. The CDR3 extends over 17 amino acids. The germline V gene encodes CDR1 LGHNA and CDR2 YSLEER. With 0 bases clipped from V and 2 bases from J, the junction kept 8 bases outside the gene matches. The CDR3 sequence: CASSQDRTAGGPYEQYF. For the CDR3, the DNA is TGCGCCAGCAGCCAAGATCGGACGGCGGGGGGGCCCTACGAGCAGTACTTC.

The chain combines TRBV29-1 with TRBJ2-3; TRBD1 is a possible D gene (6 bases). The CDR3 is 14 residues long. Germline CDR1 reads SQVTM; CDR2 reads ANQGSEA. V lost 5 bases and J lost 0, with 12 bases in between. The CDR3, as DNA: TGCAGCGTTTCCGGGACACCGAGCACAGATACGCAGTATTTT. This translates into CSVSGTPSTDTQYF.

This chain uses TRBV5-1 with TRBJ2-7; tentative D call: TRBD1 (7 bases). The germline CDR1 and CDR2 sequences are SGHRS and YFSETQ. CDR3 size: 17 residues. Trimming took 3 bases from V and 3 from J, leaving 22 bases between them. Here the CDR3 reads CASSSPGGQSFHYEQYF. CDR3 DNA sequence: TGCGCCAGCAGCTCCCCCGGGGGACAGAGCTTCCACTACGAGCAGTACTTC.

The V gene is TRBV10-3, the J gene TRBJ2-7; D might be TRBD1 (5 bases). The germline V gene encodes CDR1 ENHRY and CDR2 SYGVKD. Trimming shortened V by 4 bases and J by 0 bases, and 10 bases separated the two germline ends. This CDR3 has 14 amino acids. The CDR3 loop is CAISADTGSYEQYF. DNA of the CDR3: TGTGCCATCAGTGCGGACACCGGCTCCTACGAGCAGTACTTC.

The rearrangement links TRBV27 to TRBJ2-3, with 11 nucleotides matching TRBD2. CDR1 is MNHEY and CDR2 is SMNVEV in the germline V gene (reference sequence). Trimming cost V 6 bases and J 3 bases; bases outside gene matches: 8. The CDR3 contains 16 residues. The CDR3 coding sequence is TGTGCCAGCAGCCTGATGAGGACTAGCGGGACAGATACGCAGTATTTT. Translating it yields CASSLMRTSGTDTQYF.

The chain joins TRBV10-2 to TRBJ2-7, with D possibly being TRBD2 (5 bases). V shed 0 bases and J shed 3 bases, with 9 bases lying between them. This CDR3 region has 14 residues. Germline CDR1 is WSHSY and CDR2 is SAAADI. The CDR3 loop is CASSESEGFYEQYF. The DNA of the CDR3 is TGCGCCAGCAGTGAGTCAGAGGGTTTCTACGAGCAGTACTTC.

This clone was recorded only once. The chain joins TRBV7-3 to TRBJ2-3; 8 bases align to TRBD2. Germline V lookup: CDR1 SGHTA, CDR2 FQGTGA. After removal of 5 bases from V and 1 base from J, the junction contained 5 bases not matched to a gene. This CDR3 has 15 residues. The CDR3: CASSTGGPGTDTQYF. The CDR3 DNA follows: TGTGCCAGCAGCACGGGGGGGCCGGGCACAGATACGCAGTATTTT.

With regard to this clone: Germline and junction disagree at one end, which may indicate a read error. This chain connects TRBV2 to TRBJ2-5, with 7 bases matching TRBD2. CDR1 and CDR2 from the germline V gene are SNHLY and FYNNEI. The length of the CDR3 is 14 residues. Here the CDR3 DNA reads TGTGCCAGCAGAGAAGTAGCGGGTTCTGAGACCCAGTACTTC. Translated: CASREVAGSETQYF.

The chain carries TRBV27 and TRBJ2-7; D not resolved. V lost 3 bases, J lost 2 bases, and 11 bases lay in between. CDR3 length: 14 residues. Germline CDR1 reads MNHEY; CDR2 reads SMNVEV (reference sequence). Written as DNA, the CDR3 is TGTGCCAGCAGTTTCACAGTTGGTACCTACGAGCAGTACTTC. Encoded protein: CASSFTVGTYEQYF.